This T cell receptor beta chain was sequenced in a study of response to subunit inactivated influenza vaccine. Study-wide results and caveats: Authors proposed each seasonal influenza vaccination draws in few new T cells.

This clonotype was recorded once. What it binds is not known. The junction departs from the called germline gene at one end, perhaps through a read error. Using its own MiXCR run on the RT-PCR reads, TCRdb lists one record per CDR3 protein. The table includes approximately 500,000 distinct CDR3 sequences, around 15% detected once. The CDR3 is 13 amino acids. From germline, CDR1 is SQVTM and CDR2 ANQGSEA. Sample: PBMCs from blood, taken approximately 13 days after vaccination. This TCR was recovered from a man aged 45 to 65 who received an inactivated influenza vaccine. V and J are TRBV29-1 and TRBJ2-3, with D perhaps matching TRBD1 or TRBD2 (5 bases each). In DNA form, the CDR3 reads TGCAGCGTTGTGAGGGGAAGCACAGATACGCACTATTTT. This encodes CSVVRGSTDTHYF.